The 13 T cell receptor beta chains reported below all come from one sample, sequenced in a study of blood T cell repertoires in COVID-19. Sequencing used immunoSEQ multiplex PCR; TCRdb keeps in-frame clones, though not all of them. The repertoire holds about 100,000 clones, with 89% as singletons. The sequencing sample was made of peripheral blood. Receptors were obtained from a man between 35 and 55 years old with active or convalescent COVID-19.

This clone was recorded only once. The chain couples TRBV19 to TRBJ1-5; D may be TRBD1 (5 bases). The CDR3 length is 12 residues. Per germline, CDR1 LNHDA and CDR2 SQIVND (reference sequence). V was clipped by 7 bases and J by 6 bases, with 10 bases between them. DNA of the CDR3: TGTGCCAGTATGGGGCGGGGTCAGCCCCAGCATTTT. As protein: CASMGRGQPQHF.

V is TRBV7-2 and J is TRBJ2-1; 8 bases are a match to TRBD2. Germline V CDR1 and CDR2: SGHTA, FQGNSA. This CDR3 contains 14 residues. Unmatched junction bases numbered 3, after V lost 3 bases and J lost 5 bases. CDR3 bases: TGTGCCAGCAGCTTTGGCGGGAGGCACAATGAGCAGTTCTTC. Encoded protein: CASSFGGRHNEQFF.

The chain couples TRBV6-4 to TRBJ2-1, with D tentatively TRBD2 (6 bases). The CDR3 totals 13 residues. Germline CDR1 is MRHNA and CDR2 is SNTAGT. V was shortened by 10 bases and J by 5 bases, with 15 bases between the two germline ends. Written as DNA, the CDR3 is TGTGCCACCTCGGGGGACCAACACAATGAGCAGTTCTTC. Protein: CATSGDQHNEQFF.

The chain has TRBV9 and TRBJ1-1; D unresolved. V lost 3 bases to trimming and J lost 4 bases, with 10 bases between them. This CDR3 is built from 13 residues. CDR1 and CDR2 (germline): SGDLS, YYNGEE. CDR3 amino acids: CASSAAGFTEAFF. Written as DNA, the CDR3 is TGTGCCAGCAGCGCTGCCGGGTTCACTGAAGCTTTCTTT.

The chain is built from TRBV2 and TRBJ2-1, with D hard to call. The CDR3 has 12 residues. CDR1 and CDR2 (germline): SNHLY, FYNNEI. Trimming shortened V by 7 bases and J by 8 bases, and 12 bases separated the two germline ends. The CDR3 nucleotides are TGTGCCAGCACCTGGGCTGTCTATGAGCAGTTCTTC. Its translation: CASTWAVYEQFF.

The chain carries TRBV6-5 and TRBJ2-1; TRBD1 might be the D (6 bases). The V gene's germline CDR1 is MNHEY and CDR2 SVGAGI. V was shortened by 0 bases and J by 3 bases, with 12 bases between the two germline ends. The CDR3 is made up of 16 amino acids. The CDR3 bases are TGTGCCAGCAGTTACTCGAGGACAGTCTTCTACAATGAGCAGTTCTTC. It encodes CASSYSRTVFYNEQFF.

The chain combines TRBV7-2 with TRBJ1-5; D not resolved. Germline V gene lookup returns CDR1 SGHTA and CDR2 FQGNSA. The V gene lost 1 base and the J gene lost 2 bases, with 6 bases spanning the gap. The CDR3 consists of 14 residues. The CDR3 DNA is TGTGCCAGCAGCTTAGTGCCGGGCAATCAGCCCCAGCATTTT. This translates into CASSLVPGNQPQHF.

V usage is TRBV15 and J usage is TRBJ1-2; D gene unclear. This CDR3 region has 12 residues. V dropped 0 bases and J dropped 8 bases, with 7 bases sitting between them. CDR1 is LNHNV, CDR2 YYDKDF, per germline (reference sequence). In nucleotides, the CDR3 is TGTGCCACCAGCAGAGATAATAGAGGCTACACCTTC. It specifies CATSRDNRGYTF.

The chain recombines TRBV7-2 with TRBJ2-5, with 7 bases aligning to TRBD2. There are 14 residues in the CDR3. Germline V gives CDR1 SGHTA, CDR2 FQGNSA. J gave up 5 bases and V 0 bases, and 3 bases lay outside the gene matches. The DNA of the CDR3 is TGTGCCAGCAGCTTAGCTCAGGGAGGGGAGACCCAGTACTTC. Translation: CASSLAQGGETQYF.

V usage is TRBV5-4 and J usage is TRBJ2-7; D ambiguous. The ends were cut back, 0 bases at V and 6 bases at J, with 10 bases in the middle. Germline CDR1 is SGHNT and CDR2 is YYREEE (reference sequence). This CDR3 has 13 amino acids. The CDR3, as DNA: TGTGCCAGCAGCTTGGGTTCCAGTTCCGAGCAGTACTTC. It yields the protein CASSLGSSSEQYF.

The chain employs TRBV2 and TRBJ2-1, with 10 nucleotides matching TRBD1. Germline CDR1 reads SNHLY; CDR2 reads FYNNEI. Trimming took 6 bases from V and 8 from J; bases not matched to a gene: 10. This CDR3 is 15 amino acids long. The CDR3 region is CASRLDRGRVDEQFF. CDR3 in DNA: TGTGCCAGCAGGCTCGACAGGGGGCGTGTGGATGAGCAGTTCTTC.

This CDR3 reads CASSTLRTAQNTEAFF. The CDR3, as DNA: TGTGCCAGCAGCACTCTCCGGACAGCACAGAACACTGAAGCTTTCTTT. The chain couples TRBV7-9 to TRBJ1-1, with D maybe TRBD1 (6 bases). Trimming removed 5 bases at V and 1 base at J, with 17 bases between. The V gene's germline CDR1 is SEHNR and CDR2 FQNEAQ (reference sequence). The CDR3 contains 16 residues.

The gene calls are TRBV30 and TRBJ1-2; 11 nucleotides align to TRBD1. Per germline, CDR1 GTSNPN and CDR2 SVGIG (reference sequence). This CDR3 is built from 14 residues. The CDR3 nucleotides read TGTGCGTACTCCGGGACAGGGGGTGGAAGTGGCTACACCTTC. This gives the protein CAYSGTGGGSGYTF.